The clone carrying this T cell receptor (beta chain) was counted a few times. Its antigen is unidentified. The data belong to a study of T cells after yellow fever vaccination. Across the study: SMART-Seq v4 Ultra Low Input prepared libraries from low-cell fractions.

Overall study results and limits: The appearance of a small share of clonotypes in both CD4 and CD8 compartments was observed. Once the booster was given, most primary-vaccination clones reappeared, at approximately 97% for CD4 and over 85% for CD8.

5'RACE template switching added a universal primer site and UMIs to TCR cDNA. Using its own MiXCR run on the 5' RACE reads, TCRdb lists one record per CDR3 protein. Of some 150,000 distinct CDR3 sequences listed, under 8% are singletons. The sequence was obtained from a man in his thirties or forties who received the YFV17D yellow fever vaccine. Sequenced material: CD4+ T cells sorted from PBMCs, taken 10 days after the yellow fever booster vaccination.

The CDR3 loop reads CASSQDFGKASLKLFF. CDR3 coding DNA: TGCGCCAGCAGCCAAGATTTCGGAAAGGCCAGTCTAAAACTGTTTTTT. The gene calls are TRBV4-3 and TRBJ1-4, with unresolved D. V was shortened by 0 bases and J by 10 bases, with 18 bases between the two germline ends. Germline CDR1 reads LGHNA; CDR2 reads YSLEER. The CDR3 has 16 residues.